The entry below gives a single T cell receptor (beta chain) sequence along with its context. Naive CD8 cells, CD45RO-negative and positively selected for CCR7, excluded terminally differentiated effector memory CD45RA+ cells. The data are from a study of shared clonotypes between healthy human individuals. Once extracted for a subset, genomic DNA was divided evenly among several immunoSEQ plates. This table comes from immunoSEQ multiplex PCR, and its TCRdb copy is limited to in-frame clones, with some not included. The sample lists millions of clones; roughly 95% were seen once. V shed 2 bases and J shed 1 base, with 10 bases lying between them. The CDR3 length is 15 residues. Germline assignment: CDR1 SGHVS and CDR2 FNYEAQ.

The sequence derives from a man aged 18 to 29 in good health. Specimen: naive CD8+ T cells sorted from blood. The chain recombines TRBV7-6 with TRBJ2-3; no definite D call. The CDR3 DNA is TGTGCCAGCAGCTTATTGTGGGGTCGCACAGATACGCAGTATTTT. Protein sequence: CASSLLWGRTDTQYF.